This T cell receptor beta chain stems from a study of patients and donors after allogeneic stem cell transplantation. TCRdb used MiXCR to reprocess the RT-PCR reads, holding one entry per CDR3 protein. The table includes 920,000 or so distinct CDR3 sequences, more than 15% detected once. This clonotype has just a few counts. This TCR derives from a human donor who was either an allogeneic HSCT recipient or a stem cell or donor lymphocyte infusion donor (not recorded which). It is not recorded whose cells these are; they may come from a transplant donor. The sample taken for sequencing was blood, either unsorted or a sorted T cell fraction (not recorded which).

The CDR3 here is CASSPVPGESEQYF. For the CDR3, the DNA is TGTGCCAGCAGCCCCGTCCCGGGAGAGAGCGAGCAGTACTTC. This sequence joins TRBV7-9 and TRBJ2-7; weak D call: TRBD2 (6 bases). Germline V lookup: CDR1 SEHNR, CDR2 FQNEAQ (reference sequence). Trimming stripped 5 bases from V and 6 bases from J, with 17 bases between. The CDR3 runs to 14 residues.